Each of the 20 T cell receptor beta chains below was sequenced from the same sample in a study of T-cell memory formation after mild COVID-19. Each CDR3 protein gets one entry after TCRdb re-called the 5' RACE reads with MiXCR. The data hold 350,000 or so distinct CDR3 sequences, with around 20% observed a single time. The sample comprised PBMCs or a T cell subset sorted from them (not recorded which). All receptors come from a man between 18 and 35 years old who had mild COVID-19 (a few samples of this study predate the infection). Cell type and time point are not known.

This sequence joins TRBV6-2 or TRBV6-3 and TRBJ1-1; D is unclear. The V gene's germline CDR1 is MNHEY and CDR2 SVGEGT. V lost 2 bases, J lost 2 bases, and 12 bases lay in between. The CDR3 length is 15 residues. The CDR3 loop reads CASSYEHDSNTEAFF. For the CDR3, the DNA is TGTGCCAGCAGTTACGAGCACGACTCTAACACTGAAGCTTTCTTT.

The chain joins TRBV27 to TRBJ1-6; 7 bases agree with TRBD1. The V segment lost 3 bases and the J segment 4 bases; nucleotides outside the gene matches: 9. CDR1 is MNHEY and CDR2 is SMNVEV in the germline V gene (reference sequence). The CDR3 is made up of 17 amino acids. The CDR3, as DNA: TGTGCCAGCAGTTTCGGAAACAGGGGAAGGTATAATTCACCCCTCCACTTT. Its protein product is CASSFGNRGRYNSPLHF.

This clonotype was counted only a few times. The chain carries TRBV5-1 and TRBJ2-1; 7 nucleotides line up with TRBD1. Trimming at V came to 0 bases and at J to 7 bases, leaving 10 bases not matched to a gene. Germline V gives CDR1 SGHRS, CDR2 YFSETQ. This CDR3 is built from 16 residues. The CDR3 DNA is TGCGCCAGCAGCTTGGGATGGGGAGAGGGGGCGAATGAGCAGTTCTTC. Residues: CASSLGWGEGANEQFF. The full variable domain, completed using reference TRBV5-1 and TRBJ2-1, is KAGVTQTPRYLIKTRGQQVTLSCSPISGHRSVSWYQQTPGQGLQFLFEYFSETQRNKGNFPGRFSGRQFSNSRSEMNVSTLELGDSALYLCASSLGWGEGANEQFFGPGTRLTVL.

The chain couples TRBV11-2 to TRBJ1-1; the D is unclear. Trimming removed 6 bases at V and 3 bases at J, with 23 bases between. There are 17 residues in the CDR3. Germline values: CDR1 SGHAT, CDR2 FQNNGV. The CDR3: CASSIRVTTVVDTEAFF. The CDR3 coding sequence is TGTGCCAGCAGTATACGGGTCACCACGGTCGTGGACACTGAAGCTTTCTTT.

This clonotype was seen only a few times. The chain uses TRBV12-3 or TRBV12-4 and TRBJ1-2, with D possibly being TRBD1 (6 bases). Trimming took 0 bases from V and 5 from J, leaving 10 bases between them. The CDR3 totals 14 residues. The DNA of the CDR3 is TGTGCCAGCAGTTTAGCGACAGGAACTTATGGCTACACCTTC. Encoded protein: CASSLATGTYGYTF.

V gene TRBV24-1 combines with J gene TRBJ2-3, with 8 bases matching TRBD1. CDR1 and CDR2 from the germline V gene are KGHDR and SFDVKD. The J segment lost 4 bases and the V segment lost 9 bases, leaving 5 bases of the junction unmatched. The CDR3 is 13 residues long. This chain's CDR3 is CATGQGAPDTQYF. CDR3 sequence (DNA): TGTGCCACCGGGCAGGGGGCCCCAGATACGCAGTATTTT.

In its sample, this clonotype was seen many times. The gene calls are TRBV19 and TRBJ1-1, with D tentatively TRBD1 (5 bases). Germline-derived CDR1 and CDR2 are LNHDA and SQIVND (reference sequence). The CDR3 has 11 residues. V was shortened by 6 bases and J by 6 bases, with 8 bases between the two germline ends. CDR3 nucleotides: TGTGCCAGTAGCAGGGACTCTGAAGCTTTCTTT. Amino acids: CASSRDSEAFF.

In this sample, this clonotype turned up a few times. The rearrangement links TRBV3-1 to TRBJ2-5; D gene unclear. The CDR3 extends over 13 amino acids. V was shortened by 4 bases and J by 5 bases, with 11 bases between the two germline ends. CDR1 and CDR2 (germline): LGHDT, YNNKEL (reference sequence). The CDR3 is CASSRPSLETQYF. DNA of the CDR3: TGTGCCAGCAGCCGACCTAGTTTGGAGACCCAGTACTTC.

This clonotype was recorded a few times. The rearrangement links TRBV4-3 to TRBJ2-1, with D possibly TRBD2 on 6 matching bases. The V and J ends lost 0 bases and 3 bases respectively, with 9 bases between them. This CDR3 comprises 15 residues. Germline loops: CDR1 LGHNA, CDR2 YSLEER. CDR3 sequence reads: CASSQEGRGYNEQFF. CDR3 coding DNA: TGCGCCAGCAGCCAAGAGGGGCGGGGCTACAATGAGCAGTTCTTC.

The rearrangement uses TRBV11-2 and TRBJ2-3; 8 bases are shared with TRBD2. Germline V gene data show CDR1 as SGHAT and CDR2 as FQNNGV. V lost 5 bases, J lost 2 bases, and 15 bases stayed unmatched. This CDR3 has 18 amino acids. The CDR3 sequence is CASSKTFSSGRNTDTQYF. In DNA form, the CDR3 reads TGTGCCAGCAGCAAAACCTTCTCTAGCGGGCGGAACACAGATACGCAGTATTTT. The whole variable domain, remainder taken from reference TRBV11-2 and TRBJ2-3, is EAGVAQSPRYKIIEKRQSVAFWCNPISGHATLYWYQQILGQGPKLLIQFQNNGVVDDSQLPKDRFSAERLKGVDSTLKIQPAKLEDSAVYLCASSKTFSSGRNTDTQYFGPGTRLTVL.

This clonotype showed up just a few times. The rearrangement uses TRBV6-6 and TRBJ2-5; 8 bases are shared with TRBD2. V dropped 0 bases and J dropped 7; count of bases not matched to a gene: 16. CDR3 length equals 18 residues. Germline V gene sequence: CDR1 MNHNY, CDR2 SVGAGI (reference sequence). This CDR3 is CASSYSIAGGAVLGTQYF. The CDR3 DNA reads TGTGCCAGCAGTTACTCGATAGCCGGGGGGGCTGTTTTAGGGACCCAGTACTTC.

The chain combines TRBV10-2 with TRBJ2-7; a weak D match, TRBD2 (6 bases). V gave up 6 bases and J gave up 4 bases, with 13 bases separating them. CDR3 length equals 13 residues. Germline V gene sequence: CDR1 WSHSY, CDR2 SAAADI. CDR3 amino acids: CASSRDLLYEQYF. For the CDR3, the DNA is TGCGCCAGCAGCCGGGACTTATTATACGAGCAGTACTTC.

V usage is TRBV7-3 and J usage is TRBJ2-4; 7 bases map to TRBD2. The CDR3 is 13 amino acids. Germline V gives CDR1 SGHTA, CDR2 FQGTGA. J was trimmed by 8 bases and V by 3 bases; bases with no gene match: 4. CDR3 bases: TGTGCCAGCAGCTTCGGGGGAGGGGACATTCAGTACTTC. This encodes CASSFGGGDIQYF.

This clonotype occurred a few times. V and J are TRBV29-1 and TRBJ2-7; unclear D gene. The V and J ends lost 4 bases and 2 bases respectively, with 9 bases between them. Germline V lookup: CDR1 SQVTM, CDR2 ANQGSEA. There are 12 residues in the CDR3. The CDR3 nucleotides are TGCAGCGTTGCAGCAACGACCTACGAGCAGTACTTC. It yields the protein CSVAATTYEQYF.

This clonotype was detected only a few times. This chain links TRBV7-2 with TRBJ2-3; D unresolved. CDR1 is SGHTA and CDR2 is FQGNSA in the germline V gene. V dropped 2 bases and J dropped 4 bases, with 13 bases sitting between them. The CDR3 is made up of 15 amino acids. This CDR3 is CASSLTPGSSDTQYF. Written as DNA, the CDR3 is TGTGCCAGCAGCTTAACCCCTGGCAGTTCAGATACGCAGTATTTT.

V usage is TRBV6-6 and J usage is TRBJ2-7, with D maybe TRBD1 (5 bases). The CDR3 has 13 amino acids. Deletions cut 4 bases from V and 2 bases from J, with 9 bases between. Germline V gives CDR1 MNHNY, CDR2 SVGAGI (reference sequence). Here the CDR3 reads CASSSLGPYEQYF. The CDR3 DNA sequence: TGTGCCAGCAGTTCCCTGGGGCCCTACGAGCAGTACTTC.

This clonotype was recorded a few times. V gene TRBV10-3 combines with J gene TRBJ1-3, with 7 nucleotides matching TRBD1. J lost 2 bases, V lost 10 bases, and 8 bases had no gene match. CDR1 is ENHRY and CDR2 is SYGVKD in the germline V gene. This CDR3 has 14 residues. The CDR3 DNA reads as TGTGCCAGTGAGTCTGGGACAGCTGGAAACACCATATATTTT. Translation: CASESGTAGNTIYF.

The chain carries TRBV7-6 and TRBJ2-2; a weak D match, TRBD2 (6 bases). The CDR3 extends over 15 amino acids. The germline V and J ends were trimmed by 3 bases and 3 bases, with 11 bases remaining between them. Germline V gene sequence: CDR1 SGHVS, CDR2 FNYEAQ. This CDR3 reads CASSLRGLYTGELFF. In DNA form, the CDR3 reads TGTGCCAGCAGCTTGCGGGGACTCTACACCGGGGAGCTGTTTTTT.

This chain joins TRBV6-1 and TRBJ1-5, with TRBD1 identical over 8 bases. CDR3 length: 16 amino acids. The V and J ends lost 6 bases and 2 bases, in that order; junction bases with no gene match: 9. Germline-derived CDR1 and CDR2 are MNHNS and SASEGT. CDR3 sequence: CASSPTGGAGNQPQHF. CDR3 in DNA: TGTGCCAGCAGCCCCACAGGGGGTGCCGGCAATCAGCCCCAGCATTTT.

CDR3 protein: CASSPDRGIFYNEQFF. CDR3 coding DNA: TGTGCCAGCAGCCCCGACAGGGGGATTTTCTACAATGAGCAGTTCTTC. This chain uses TRBV6-2 or TRBV6-3 with TRBJ2-1; 9 bases are shared with TRBD1. Germline V CDR1 and CDR2: MNHEY, SVGEGT. J gave up 3 bases and V 6 bases, and 9 bases lay outside the gene matches. This CDR3 contains 16 residues.